This entry lists 21 T cell receptor beta chains sequenced from one sample in a study of tumor-infiltrating lymphocytes in primary liver carcinoma. The researchers produced TCR beta cDNA from around 0.5 ug total RNA with a constant-region primer. For TCR beta, libraries were produced by three nested multiplex PCR rounds using slightly modified ARM-PCR. A C-beta reverse primer was combined with TRBV1-TRBV30 forward primers in the first two PCR rounds, and each round had approximately 10 cycles. MiXCR was run by TCRdb on the multiplex PCR reads, yielding one entry per CDR3 protein. The table includes 95,000 to 100,000 distinct CDR3 sequences, about two thirds detected once. RNA and DNA were co-extracted from around 18-30 mg of unsorted bulk tissue. The sample taken for sequencing was liver tumor tissue from sampling region 2. Subset denoted: tumor region T2, inferior pole. The receptor source for this set is a woman between 55 and 75 years old with primary liver carcinoma and hepatitis B virus infection.

V usage is TRBV5-4 and J usage is TRBJ2-7, with a tentative D call TRBD1 (6 bases). V shed 2 bases and J shed 8 bases, with 17 bases lying between them. The CDR3 consists of 14 residues. Germline V gives CDR1 SGHNT, CDR2 YYREEE (reference sequence). As DNA, the CDR3 is TGTGCCAGCAGCTTAGGGGACATAGTAAGGAAGCAGTACTTC. Protein product: CASSLGDIVRKQYF.

This clonotype appeared a single time. The rearrangement uses TRBV11-1 and TRBJ2-1; D unclear. CDR3 length equals 13 residues. Germline V gene data show CDR1 as SGHAT and CDR2 as FQDESV (reference sequence). V lost 10 bases to trimming and J lost 16 bases, with 26 bases between them. The CDR3 here is CAIILDTYNDHFF. CDR3 in DNA: TGTGCCATCATCTTAGACACCTACAATGATCATTTCTTC.

Comments on this clonotype: One end of the junction fails to match germline, which may point to a read error. This rearrangement joins TRBV29-1 to TRBJ2-7; TRBD2 might be the D (5 bases). Germline V lookup: CDR1 SQVTM, CDR2 ANQGSEA. The CDR3 spans 14 residues. The CDR3 protein is CSVEGHSGSCEQYF. In nucleotides, the CDR3 is TGCAGCGTTGAAGGCCACAGCGGCTCCTGCGAGCAGTACTTC.

As for this clonotype: A read error may be the cause here, since a much bigger clone is one base away. The CDR3 carries no conserved terminal phenylalanine or tryptophan, so it likely arises from a read error. J is TRBJ1-5 and V is TRBV7-9; a weak D match, TRBD1 (5 bases). In germline, CDR1 is SEHNR, CDR2 FQNEAQ (reference sequence). V lost 3 bases, J lost 4 bases, and 13 bases lay in between. The CDR3 spans 15 residues. CDR3 in amino acids: CASSLGGLGNQPQHY. The CDR3 DNA follows: TGTGCCAGCAGCTTGGGGGGTCTGGGAAATCAGCCCCAGCATTAT.

About this clonotype: This may come from a read error, since a much larger clone is one base off. J is TRBJ1-5 and V is TRBV28; perhaps TRBD1 as D (5 bases). There are 19 residues in the CDR3. CDR1 is MDHEN and CDR2 is SYDVKM in the germline V gene. CDR3 DNA sequence: TGTGCCAGCAGTCATGGGACTGATCAAAAGAACCGGCTGTATCAGCCCCGGCATTTT. Its protein is CASSHGTDQKNRLYQPRHF.

The CDR3 protein is CASSKPADSNKDTQYF. CDR3 nucleotide sequence: TGCGCCAGCAGTAAGCCAGCGGATTCTAACAAAGATACGCAGTATTTT. This chain connects TRBV10-2 to TRBJ2-3; TRBD2 might be the D (5 bases). V was clipped by 5 bases and J by 5 bases, with 20 bases between them. The germline gives CDR1 WSHSY, CDR2 SAAADI. The CDR3 is made up of 16 amino acids.

Points on this clonotype: Here the CDR3 omits its conserved ending phenylalanine or tryptophan, so a read error is the likely source. The gene calls are TRBV6-5 and TRBJ2-3; D remains ambiguous. The germline V gene has CDR1 MNHEY and CDR2 SVGAGI. This CDR3 is built from 12 residues. DNA for the CDR3: TGTGTCAGCAGTCCCTATGCTGATACGCAGTATTAT. This encodes CVSSPYADTQYY.

In its sample, this clonotype was seen a few times. The chain carries TRBV7-8 and TRBJ2-3, with TRBD1 identical over 8 bases. CDR1 is SGHVS and CDR2 is FQNEAQ in the germline V gene. The CDR3 sequence is 16 residues long. The V gene end was trimmed by 5 bases and the J gene end by 4 bases; junction bases not matched to a gene: 11. The CDR3 sequence: CASSPRVTGVPDTQYF. CDR3 coding DNA: TGTGCCAGCAGCCCACGCGTGACAGGGGTTCCAGATACGCAGTATTTT.

As for this clonotype: A junction boundary mismatches the germline segment, possibly from a read error. This rearrangement joins TRBV6-2 or TRBV6-3 to TRBJ2-5, with a possible D match to TRBD2 (6 bases). CDR3 length: 17 amino acids. CDR1 is MNHEY and CDR2 is SVGEGT in the germline V gene. The CDR3, as DNA: TGTGCCAGCAGTCACCTCTCTATAGCGGTAGCAGGAGAGACCCAGTATTTC. Translated: CASSHLSIAVAGETQYF.

This clonotype was recorded once. A read error may be the cause here, since a much bigger clone is one base away. The chain combines TRBV7-2 with TRBJ2-2; no firm D call. The V gene's germline CDR1 is SGHTA and CDR2 FQGNSA. This CDR3 has 13 amino acids. Here the CDR3 DNA reads TGTGGCAGCAGCTTAGAAGTTCACGGGGAGCTGTTTTTT. Its translation is CGSSLEVHGELFF.

At least ten counts were recorded for this clonotype. The rearrangement joins TRBV11-2 to TRBJ2-2; 7 bases map to TRBD1. This CDR3 region has 17 residues. With 5 bases clipped from V and 6 bases from J, the junction kept 15 bases outside the gene matches. Germline V gene data show CDR1 as SGHAT and CDR2 as FQNNGV. The CDR3, as DNA: TGTGCCAGCAGCCTCAGATCGGTTGGGGACAGATCCGGGGAGCTGTTTTTT. Translated, it gives CASSLRSVGDRSGELFF. Full variable domain (missing parts from reference TRBV11-2 and TRBJ2-2): EAGVAQSPRYKIIEKRQSVAFWCNPISGHATLYWYQQILGQGPKLLIQFQNNGVVDDSQLPKDRFSAERLKGVDSTLKIQPAKLEDSAVYLCASSLRSVGDRSGELFFGEGSRLTVL.

To note about this clonotype: An end of the junction differs from the germline gene, which may be a read error. V is TRBV30 and J is TRBJ2-2; TRBD2 agrees at 7 bases. The CDR3 consists of 13 residues. Germline loops: CDR1 GTSNPN, CDR2 SVGIG (reference sequence). The CDR3 loop is CAWSVGGSGEPFF. The CDR3 DNA is TGTGCCTGGAGTGTGGGGGGGTCCGGGGAGCCGTTTTTT.

The V and J genes are TRBV4-1 and TRBJ1-5; no reliable D call. CDR1 and CDR2 from the germline V gene are MGHRA and YSYEKL. Trimming shortened V by 2 bases and J by 6 bases, and 14 bases separated the two germline ends. The CDR3 extends over 15 amino acids. CDR3 protein: CASSQRKYGGQPQHF. In DNA, the CDR3 is TGCGCCAGCAGCCAACGGAAGTACGGTGGTCAGCCCCAGCATTTT.

This chain links TRBV30 with TRBJ2-7; no reliable D call. Trimming shortened V by 5 bases and J by 12 bases, and 20 bases separated the two germline ends. The CDR3 length is 12 residues. Germline-derived CDR1 and CDR2 are GTSNPN and SVGIG (reference sequence). This CDR3 reads CAWGGDMGLMYF. Here the CDR3 DNA reads TGTGCCTGGGGTGGCGACATGGGTTTGATGTACTTC.

The chain couples TRBV11-2 to TRBJ2-7, with D perhaps matching TRBD2 (7 bases). The CDR3 spans 16 residues. Germline-derived CDR1 and CDR2 are SGHAT and FQNNGV. CDR3: CASTTPGREARGEQYV. The CDR3 DNA is TGCGCCAGCACGACTCCTGGACGGGAGGCAAGGGGGGAGCAGTACGTC.

About this clonotype: A much more abundant neighbour one base away suggests this may be a read error. The genes are TRBV2 and TRBJ2-3; D is tentatively TRBD1 or TRBD2 (5 bases each). CDR1 and CDR2 (germline): SNHLY, FYNNEI. CDR3 length: 13 amino acids. Written as DNA, the CDR3 is TGTGGCAGCAGTGAGGGGAGAAAAGATACGCAGTATTTT. This encodes CGSSEGRKDTQYF.

This clonotype was seen at least ten times. The V call is TRBV30, the J call TRBJ2-1, with 7 bases that match TRBD2. The germline gives CDR1 GTSNPN, CDR2 SVGIG (reference sequence). The V and J ends lost 5 bases and 15 bases, in that order; junction bases with no gene match: 10. The CDR3 totals 11 residues. CDR3 coding DNA: TGTGCCTGGTCCGAATCGGGGGGTCCGTTCTTC. The encoded protein is CAWSESGGPFF. Full variable domain (missing parts from reference TRBV30 and TRBJ2-1): SQTIHQWPATLVQPVGSPLSLECTVEGTSNPNLYWYRQAAGRGLQLLFYSVGIGQISSEVPQNLSASRPQDRQFILSSKKLLLSDSGFYLCAWSESGGPFFGPGTRLTVL.

This clonotype was seen once. J is TRBJ2-7 and V is TRBV18, with D possibly TRBD1 on 6 matching bases. The CDR3 is 14 amino acids. Germline CDR1 and CDR2: KGHSH and LQKENI. V was cut by 5 bases and J by 7 bases, with 18 bases left in between. CDR3 sequence (DNA): TGTGCCAGCTCAACCCCTTCCGGGACAAAGGAGCAGTACTTC. Translating gives CASSTPSGTKEQYF.

This clonotype was detected ten times or more. The CDR3 loop reads CASSQESGGPTNEQFF. The DNA for the CDR3 is TGTGCCAGCAGCCAAGAGTCGGGAGGGCCAACCAATGAGCAGTTCTTC. The chain couples TRBV4-2 to TRBJ2-1; 8 bases are a match to TRBD2. The CDR3 sequence is 16 residues long. J gave up 6 bases and V 0 bases, and 7 bases lay outside the gene matches. Germline-derived CDR1 and CDR2 are LGHNA and YNFKEQ.

This clonotype occurred a few times. A read error is possible here, since a much larger clone lies one base away. This chain links TRBV6-5 with TRBJ2-7; 9 bases are shared with TRBD1. Germline-derived CDR1 and CDR2 are MNHEY and SVGAGI. The CDR3 loop spans 14 amino acids. The CDR3 sequence: CVSSYRTGVYEQYF. The CDR3, as DNA: TGTGTCAGCAGTTACAGGACAGGGGTCTACGAGCAGTACTTC.

On this clonotype itself: Compared with germline, one end of the junction differs, possibly owing to a read error. The chain uses TRBV11-2 and TRBJ1-1, with no clear D. CDR3 length equals 13 residues. The germline gives CDR1 SGHAT, CDR2 FQNNGV. CDR3 residues: CAGSSHGGTEAFF. CDR3 DNA sequence: TGTGCCGGCAGTTCTCATGGTGGGACTGAAGCTTTCTTT.